This paragraph reports one T cell receptor (beta chain). This CDR3 contains 14 residues. The ends lost 5 bases at V and 5 bases at J; junction bases unmatched: 4. Germline V gene sequence: CDR1 SEHNR, CDR2 FQNEAQ (reference sequence). The record originates from a study of cytomegalovirus exposure and HLA in healthy donors. Amplification used 60 Vbeta primers and 13 Jbeta primers. Produced via immunoSEQ multiplex PCR; TCRdb's table is partial and in-frame only. The sample lists some 110,000 clones, 80% to 90% occurring once. J is TRBJ1-4 and V is TRBV7-9; 8 nucleotides match TRBD1. The material sequenced was PBMCs. This receptor was obtained from a man aged 50 or older in good health and CMV-seronegative. CDR3 nucleotide sequence: TGTGCCAGCAGCACTCGGACAGGGAATGAAAAACTGTTTTTT. It is translated as CASSTRTGNEKLFF.